These T cell receptor beta chains were read from a single sample in a study of CD8+ T cells in alopecia areata. Only in-frame clones appear in the TCRdb table, and some are missing; sequencing was by immunoSEQ multiplex PCR. The data contain 150,000 to 200,000 clones, over 45% of them singletons. Sequencing was performed on CD4+ T cells sorted from blood, taken at week 24, from a patient treated with tofacitinib. Every receptor here comes from a human donor with alopecia areata. CDR3s include the opening cysteine and the closing phenylalanine or tryptophan. Fields, in order: clone size, V gene, J gene, D gene, CDR3 DNA, CDR3 protein. A D gene is named only where the DNA matches it firmly. The size field is filled for only some rows; it gives once, few, many or a size class.

>.|TRBV5-1|TRBJ2-7|TRBD1
TGCGCCAGCAGCTTGGTCTCTGGACAGGGCTACGAGCAGTACTTC
CASSLVSGQGYEQYF
>few|TRBV2|TRBJ2-5|TRBD2
TGTGCCAGCTGGCGGGGGGAAGAGACCCAGTACTTC
CASWRGEETQYF
>few|TRBV23-1|TRBJ1-1|TRBD1
TGCGCCAGCAGTCAATCTGCAGGGGGAGCTTTCTTT
CASSQSAGGAFF
>.|TRBV7-8|TRBJ1-2|.
TGTGCCAGCAGCTTAGCGCGGCAGGGCCCCTATGGCTACACCTTC
CASSLARQGPYGYTF
>few|TRBV2|TRBJ2-5|TRBD2
TGTGCCAGCAGTGTAGGACTAGCGAACCAAGAGACCCAGTACTTC
CASSVGLANQETQYF
>once|TRBV29-1|TRBJ2-1|TRBD2
TGCAGCGTTGGAGCGGGGGGCCGTGATGAGCAGTTCTTC
CSVGAGGRDEQFF
>.|TRBV7-9|TRBJ2-7|TRBD1
TGTGCCAGCAGCGCGACAGGGTTCGACGACGAGCAGTACTTC
CASSATGFDDEQYF
>once|TRBV7-6|TRBJ1-2|.
TGTGCCAGCAGCTTAGGAGCGGCAGGCTATGGCTACACCTTC
CASSLGAAGYGYTF
>.|TRBV5-6|TRBJ2-1|.
TGTGCCAGCAGCTTGTATCAGGGTTACAATGAGCAGTTCTTC
CASSLYQGYNEQFF
>.|TRBV28|TRBJ1-5|.
TGTGCCAGCAGTTTCCCAGGGAGGGTCAACCAGCCCCAGCATTTT
CASSFPGRVNQPQHF
>.|TRBV5-1|TRBJ1-1|.
TGCGCCAGCAGCTTGGAGGGGGTTTGGACTGAAGCTTTCTTT
CASSLEGVWTEAFF
>.|TRBV7-9|TRBJ2-2|.
TGTGCCAGCAGCCGCCTCCGGGTCCCCGGGGAGCTGTTTTTT
CASSRLRVPGELFF
>few|TRBV6-5|TRBJ2-6|.
TGTGCCAGCAGCCGATTCGACTCTGGGGCCAACGTCCTGACTTTC
CASSRFDSGANVLTF
>.|TRBV5-4|TRBJ1-2|TRBD1
TGTGCCAGCAGCCAGCAAATGACAGGGAACTATGGCTACACCTTC
CASSQQMTGNYGYTF
>.|TRBV6-5|TRBJ2-3|TRBD2
TGTGCCGCAACGGGTAGCGGGGGGGCGGATACGCAGTATTTT
CAATGSGGADTQYF
>few|TRBV2|TRBJ2-7|.
TGTGCCAGCAGTGACGCTAATAACTACGAGCAGTACTTC
CASSDANNYEQYF
>.|TRBV20-1|TRBJ1-2|.
TGCAGTGCTAGGGGTGACTATGGCTACACCTTC
CSARGDYGYTF
>.|TRBV5-6|TRBJ1-6|TRBD1
TGTGCCAGCAGCTTGACAGGGGTTAATTCACCCCTCCACTTT
CASSLTGVNSPLHF
>.|TRBV19|TRBJ2-5|.
TGTGCCAGTAGTACGACAGTCCAAGAGACCCAGTACTTC
CASSTTVQETQYF
>few|TRBV11-2|TRBJ2-7|.
TGTGCCAGCAGCTTAGAGAGGGAAAGCTCCTACGAGCAGTACTTC
CASSLERESSYEQYF
>.|TRBV9|TRBJ2-5|.
TGTGCCAGCAGCGTGGGACGATTCCAAGAGACCCAGTACTTC
CASSVGRFQETQYF
>.|TRBV29-1|TRBJ2-7|.
TGCAGCGTCGGGACAAGCTATTACGAGCAGTACTTC
CSVGTSYYEQYF
>.|TRBV4-3|TRBJ2-2|.
TGCGCCAGCAGCCAAGAGTCCGGGGCCGGGGAGCTGTTTTTT
CASSQESGAGELFF
>.|TRBV7-2|TRBJ2-3|.
TGTGCCAGCAGCTTAGACAGGGGCACAGATACGCAGTATTTT
CASSLDRGTDTQYF
>.|TRBV2|TRBJ2-7|TRBD1
TGTGCCAGCAGTGGACAGGGGAGCTCCTACGAGCAGTACTTC
CASSGQGSSYEQYF
>few|TRBV7-2|TRBJ2-7|.
TGTGCCAGCAGCTTAGGGACAGCCTACGAGCAGTACTTC
CASSLGTAYEQYF
>.|TRBV5-1|TRBJ2-5|TRBD1
TGCGCCAGCAGCTCCGGGACAGGGGGTTACGAGACCCAGTACTTC
CASSSGTGGYETQYF
>once|TRBV5-1|TRBJ1-6|.
TGCGCCAGCAGCTTAGGGCGGGCAAATAATTCACCCCTCCACTTT
CASSLGRANNSPLHF
>few|TRBV27|TRBJ1-6|.
TGTGCCAGCAGTTTAATGGGGATCGACTCACCCCTCCACTTT
CASSLMGIDSPLHF
>few|TRBV19|TRBJ1-5|.
TGTGCCAGTAGTCGGGCCAGGGGAGATCAGCCCCAGCATTTT
CASSRARGDQPQHF
>.|TRBV15|TRBJ2-7|TRBD1
TGTGCCACCAGCAGAGTCATTGGACAGGGGAACGAGCAGTACTTC
CATSRVIGQGNEQYF
>.|TRBV27|TRBJ2-5|TRBD1
TGTGCCAGCAGTTCCGAGGGGGCGCGGACCCAGTACTTC
CASSSEGARTQYF
>.|TRBV30|TRBJ2-3|TRBD2
TGTGCCTTGGGAAGGGGGCTAGCGGGAGCGTTCGGCACAGATACGCAGTATTTT
CALGRGLAGAFGTDTQYF
>once|TRBV10-3|TRBJ2-5|TRBD1
TGTGCCATCAGTGAGGGTCAGGGGGATGGAGAGACCCAGTACTTC
CAISEGQGDGETQYF
>.|TRBV2|TRBJ2-7|TRBD2
TGTGCCAGCAGTGAATCCGGGGGGACCGAGCAGTACTTC
CASSESGGTEQYF
>.|TRBV18|TRBJ1-2|.
TGTGCCAGCTCACCAAGACAGGAGGAGAATAATAATGGCTACACCTTC
CASSPRQEENNNGYTF
>few|TRBV29-1|TRBJ1-2|TRBD1
TGCAGCGTTGAAGCGCCCAGGGGGGTTAGCTATGGCTACACCTTC
CSVEAPRGVSYGYTF
>few|TRBV29-1|TRBJ2-7|TRBD2
TGCAGCGTCGACACTAGCGGAGAGCAGTACTTC
CSVDTSGEQYF
>few|TRBV14|TRBJ2-6|TRBD2
TGTGCCAGCAGCCCTATCCTCGGACTAGCGGGACCTCTAGGGGCCAACGTCCTGACTTTC
CASSPILGLAGPLGANVLTF
>.|TRBV2|TRBJ2-5|.
TGTGCCAGCGGCCCCCAACAGAATTCACAAGAGACCCAGTACTTC
CASGPQQNSQETQYF
>.|TRBV6-5|TRBJ1-1|TRBD1
TGTGCCAGCAGTTACTCGGGACAGGGTGGCACTGAAGCTTTCTTT
CASSYSGQGGTEAFF
>few|TRBV2|TRBJ2-2|.
TGTGCCAGCAGTGAGGCAGGGGTGGTCACCGGGGAGCTGTTTTTT
CASSEAGVVTGELFF
>.|TRBV11-2|TRBJ2-7|TRBD2
TGTGCCAGCAGCTTAGTAGGGACTAGGGACTCCGAGCAGTACTTC
CASSLVGTRDSEQYF
>.|TRBV6-6|TRBJ2-3|.
TGTGCCAGCAGTCCAGGTAGTTCAACAGATACGCAGTATTTT
CASSPGSSTDTQYF
>.|TRBV25-1|TRBJ1-1|.
TGTGCCAGCAGTGGGCAAGACAGCGGGAACACTGAAGCTTTCTTT
CASSGQDSGNTEAFF
>.|TRBV15|TRBJ1-5|.
TGTGCCACCAGCAGAGACAGGGGTCAGCCCCAGCATTTT
CATSRDRGQPQHF
>.|TRBV25-1|TRBJ2-6|.
TGTGCCAGCAGGGCCGACAAGGGGTTGACTGGGGCCAACGTCCTGACTTTC
CASRADKGLTGANVLTF
>few|TRBV13|TRBJ2-3|TRBD2
TGTGCCAGCAGCTCTAGCGGGAGGGCGCCAGGCCATACGCAGTATTTT
CASSSSGRAPGHTQYF